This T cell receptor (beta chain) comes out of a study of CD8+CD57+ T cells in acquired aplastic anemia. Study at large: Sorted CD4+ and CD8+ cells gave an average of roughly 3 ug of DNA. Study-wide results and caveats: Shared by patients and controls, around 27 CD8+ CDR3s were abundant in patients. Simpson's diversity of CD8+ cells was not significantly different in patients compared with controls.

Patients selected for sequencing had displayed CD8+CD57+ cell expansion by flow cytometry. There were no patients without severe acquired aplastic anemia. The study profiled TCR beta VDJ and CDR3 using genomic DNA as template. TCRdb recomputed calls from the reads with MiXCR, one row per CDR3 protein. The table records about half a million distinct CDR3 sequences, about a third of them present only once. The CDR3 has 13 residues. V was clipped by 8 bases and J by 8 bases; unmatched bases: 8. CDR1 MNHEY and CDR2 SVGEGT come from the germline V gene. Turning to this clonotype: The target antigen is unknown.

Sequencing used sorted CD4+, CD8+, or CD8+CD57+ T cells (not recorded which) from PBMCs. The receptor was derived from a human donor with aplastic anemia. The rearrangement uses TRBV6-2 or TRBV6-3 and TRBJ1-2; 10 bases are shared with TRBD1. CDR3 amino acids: CASLSGTGAGYTF. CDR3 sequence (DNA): TGTGCCAGCCTCTCCGGGACAGGGGCCGGCTACACCTTC.